The 29 T cell receptor beta chains below were found in one sample sequenced in a study of T cell responses to AZD1222 COVID-19 vaccine. Clones were read by immunoSEQ multiplex PCR, and TCRdb kept only the in-frame ones, dropping some. Of roughly 150,000 clones in the sample, roughly 90% are singletons; the top ten hold 1.6%. Sequenced here: peripheral blood, sampled 28 days after the second AZD1222 dose. The receptors were sampled from an adult who received the AZD1222 COVID-19 vaccine.

The chain couples TRBV5-6 to TRBJ2-3; 10 bases are shared with TRBD2. V shed 3 bases and J 6 bases; nucleotides not matched to a gene: 10. CDR1 and CDR2 (germline): SGHDT, YYEEEE. This CDR3 is built from 16 residues. The CDR3 nucleotides are TGTGCCAGCAGCTCAAGCGGGAGGGCCCTCCCGGATACGCAGTATTTT. Amino acid sequence: CASSSSGRALPDTQYF.

The chain couples TRBV5-5 to TRBJ1-3; 9 bases fit TRBD1. The CDR3 runs to 14 residues. The ends lost 5 bases at V and 3 bases at J; junction bases unmatched: 3. The germline V gene encodes CDR1 SGHKS and CDR2 YYEKEE (reference sequence). For the CDR3, the DNA is TGTGCCAGCAGACCGACAGGGGGTGGAAACACCATATATTTT. It is translated as CASRPTGGGNTIYF.

CDR3 loop: CASSPQAGAGGVTDTQYF. CDR3 sequence (DNA): TGTGCCAGCAGCCCGCAAGCAGGGGCGGGTGGAGTCACAGATACGCAGTATTTT. The chain employs TRBV7-2 and TRBJ2-3; tentatively, D is TRBD1 (6 bases). This CDR3 region has 18 residues. Germline V CDR1 and CDR2: SGHTA, FQGNSA. Trimming shortened V by 5 bases and J by 2 bases, and 23 bases separated the two germline ends.

V is TRBV5-6 and J is TRBJ2-1; 9 bases are a match to TRBD2. Looked up from germline, CDR1 is SGHDT and CDR2 is YYEEEE. Unmatched junction bases numbered 6, after V lost 3 bases and J lost 5 bases. The CDR3 has 15 amino acids. CDR3 nucleotides: TGTGCCAGCAGCTGGACGGGACTAGCAAACAATGAGCAGTTCTTC. Amino acid sequence: CASSWTGLANNEQFF.

CDR3 bases: TGCAGTGCTAGTGCCAGGGAGTACACCGGGGAGCTGTTTTTT. This sequence encodes CSASAREYTGELFF. The chain links TRBV20-1 to TRBJ2-2, with D tentatively TRBD1 or TRBD2 (5 bases each). Germline CDR1 is DFQATT and CDR2 is SNEGSKA (reference sequence). Trimming shortened V by 3 bases and J by 3 bases, and 11 bases separated the two germline ends. The CDR3 runs to 14 residues.

The J gene is TRBJ2-7, the V gene TRBV7-9; 7 positions agree with TRBD2. With V trimmed by 4 bases and J by 4 bases, 13 bases remained unmatched. This CDR3 is 16 amino acids long. Germline-derived CDR1 and CDR2 are SEHNR and FQNEAQ (reference sequence). DNA for the CDR3: TGTGCCAGCAGCTCACGGGGTGCTAGCGGAGAATACGAGCAGTACTTC. This translates into CASSSRGASGEYEQYF.

This chain connects TRBV2 to TRBJ1-4; possibly TRBD1 for D (5 bases). Germline V CDR1 and CDR2: SNHLY, FYNNEI. The CDR3 runs 13 residues. V was pared by 5 bases and J by 7 bases, with 11 bases between. The CDR3 DNA is TGTGCCAGCAGTTTGAGGGGAGGTGAAAAACTGTTTTTT. It translates to CASSLRGGEKLFF.

The chain joins TRBV6-2 or TRBV6-3 to TRBJ2-7; D not certain. Trimming pared 2 bases from V and 3 bases from J, leaving 14 bases between. This CDR3 contains 15 residues. The V gene's germline CDR1 is MNHEY and CDR2 SVGEGT. The CDR3 is CASSYHPPSGYEQYF. The DNA of the CDR3 is TGTGCCAGCAGTTACCATCCTCCATCGGGCTACGAGCAGTACTTC.

The chain joins TRBV7-2 to TRBJ2-7; 7 bases agree with TRBD2. The CDR3 is 15 residues long. CDR1 is SGHTA and CDR2 is FQGNSA in the germline V gene. The ends lost 0 bases at V and 2 bases at J; junction bases unmatched: 4. The CDR3 DNA reads TGTGCCAGCAGCTTAGCTGGGCGGGGGACCTACGAGCAGTACTTC. This sequence encodes CASSLAGRGTYEQYF. The complete variable domain, with remaining parts taken from reference TRBV7-2 and TRBJ2-7, reads GAGVSQSPSNKVTEKGKDVELRCDPISGHTALYWYRQSLGQGLEFLIYFQGNSAPDKSGLPSDRFSAERTGGSVSTLTIQRTQQEDSAVYLCASSLAGRGTYEQYFGPGTRLTVT.

The chain employs TRBV12-3 or TRBV12-4 and TRBJ1-1, with D unclear. This CDR3 has 12 amino acids. The V gene lost 6 bases and the J gene lost 0 bases, with 5 bases spanning the gap. This CDR3 is CASRVMNTEAFF. The CDR3 nucleotides read TGTGCCAGCAGGGTGATGAACACTGAAGCTTTCTTT.

The chain links TRBV3-1 (or the pseudogene TRBV3-2) to TRBJ1-2; 7 nucleotides line up with TRBD1. After removal of 0 bases from V and 3 bases from J, the junction contained 4 bases not matched to a gene. CDR3 length equals 15 residues. Germline V gene lookup returns CDR1 LGHDT and CDR2 YNNKEL (reference sequence). CDR3 protein: CASSQERGRDYGYTF. Written as DNA, the CDR3 is TGTGCCAGCAGCCAAGAAAGGGGGCGCGACTATGGCTACACCTTC.

The V call is TRBV9, the J call TRBJ2-1; D is uncertain. V lost 2 bases and J 4 bases, leaving 7 bases between the germline ends. The germline V gene has CDR1 SGDLS and CDR2 YYNGEE. The CDR3 consists of 13 residues. DNA of the CDR3: TGTGCCAGCAGCGTTTCTGATTACAATGAGCAGTTCTTC. Amino acids: CASSVSDYNEQFF.

V gene TRBV2 combines with J gene TRBJ1-2, with TRBD1 identical over 9 bases. This CDR3 has 14 amino acids. Germline trimming cut 3 bases from V and 5 bases from J; bases unmatched to any gene: 4. CDR1 and CDR2 from the germline V gene are SNHLY and FYNNEI. Written as DNA, the CDR3 is TGTGCCAGCAGTGAGACGGGACAGGGTTATGGCTACACCTTC. Amino acid sequence: CASSETGQGYGYTF.

V usage is TRBV30 and J usage is TRBJ1-5, with 7 positions matching TRBD1. This CDR3 region has 13 residues. The V and J ends lost 2 bases and 5 bases, in that order; junction bases with no gene match: 3. In germline, CDR1 is GTSNPN, CDR2 SVGIG (reference sequence). The DNA of the CDR3 is TGTGCCTGGAGTCAGGGGGTGGATCAGCCCCAGCATTTT. Translating gives CAWSQGVDQPQHF.

V is TRBV5-4 and J is TRBJ2-2; D tentatively fits TRBD1 or TRBD2 (5 bases each). This CDR3 has 16 residues. Germline CDR1 and CDR2: SGHNT and YYREEE (reference sequence). V lost 1 base to trimming and J lost 6 bases, with 16 bases between them. CDR3: CASSLFESGTAGELFF. CDR3 sequence (DNA): TGTGCCAGCAGCTTGTTTGAGTCGGGGACGGCCGGGGAGCTGTTTTTT.

The CDR3 coding sequence is TGTGCCAGCAGCGCACCGGGACTAGCGGGAGTGGTGGTCCGAAAGACCCAGTACTTC. Its protein product is CASSAPGLAGVVVRKTQYF. The chain recombines TRBV7-8 with TRBJ2-5; 14 bases line up with TRBD2. Germline CDR1 reads SGHVS; CDR2 reads FQNEAQ. J gave up 6 bases and V 5 bases, and 17 bases lay outside the gene matches. The CDR3 runs to 19 residues.

The chain employs TRBV21-1 and TRBJ2-7. TRBV21-1 is given as a pseudogene. CDR3 size: 13 residues. The CDR3 coding sequence is TGTGCCAGCAGCAAAAATCCCCCCTACGAGCAGTACGTC. Translation: CASSKNPPYEQYV.

The J gene is TRBJ1-3, the V gene TRBV19, with D tentatively TRBD1 (5 bases). Germline-derived CDR1 and CDR2 are LNHDA and SQIVND (reference sequence). V gave up 3 bases and J gave up 0 bases, with 9 bases separating them. There are 15 residues in the CDR3. CDR3 coding DNA: TGTGCCAGTAGTATGGGGGGGGTCTCTGGAAACACCATATATTTT. It translates to CASSMGGVSGNTIYF. Variable domain in full (rest from reference TRBV19 and TRBJ1-3): DGGITQSPKYLFRKEGQNVTLSCEQNLNHDAMYWYRQDPGQGLRLIYYSQIVNDFQKGDIAEGYSVSREKKESFPLTVTSAQKNPTAFYLCASSMGGVSGNTIYFGEGSWLTVV.

This chain links TRBV2 with TRBJ2-2, with a weak D call TRBD2 (5 bases). The CDR3 covers 14 residues. V lost 10 bases and J 7 bases, leaving 19 bases between the germline ends. Germline loops: CDR1 SNHLY, CDR2 FYNNEI. Here the CDR3 DNA reads TGTGCCACTAGCCCGACGACGGCGGGCGGGGAGCTGTTTTTT. Protein sequence: CATSPTTAGGELFF.

The rearrangement links TRBV27 to TRBJ1-1; no clear D. V was cut by 4 bases and J by 5 bases, with 14 bases left in between. Germline CDR1 MNHEY, CDR2 SMNVEV (reference sequence). This CDR3 has 14 residues. CDR3 amino acids: CASSSLTGRTEAFF. The CDR3 DNA reads as TGTGCCAGCAGTTCCCTGACGGGTAGAACTGAAGCTTTCTTT.

The rearrangement links TRBV4-3 to TRBJ1-1, with TRBD1 as a possible D gene (6 bases). The CDR3 contains 16 residues. V was trimmed by 2 bases and J by 5 bases, leaving 18 bases between them. CDR1 LGHNA and CDR2 YSLEER come from the germline V gene. The CDR3 reads CASSQHAQGMGTEAFF. For the CDR3, the DNA is TGCGCCAGCAGCCAACACGCGCAGGGGATGGGGACTGAAGCTTTCTTT.

The rearrangement joins TRBV7-9 to TRBJ2-4; D is unclear. V lost 1 base to trimming and J lost 2 bases, with 15 bases between them. This CDR3 spans 17 amino acids. Germline V gene data show CDR1 as SEHNR and CDR2 as FQNEAQ (reference sequence). The CDR3 region has the DNA TGTGCCAGCAGCTTAGAACGAAGCGTGGGCCCCAAAAACATTCAGTACTTC. Translating it yields CASSLERSVGPKNIQYF. The variable domain in full, completed from reference TRBV7-9 and TRBJ2-4, reads DTGVSQNPRHKITKRGQNVTFRCDPISEHNRLYWYRQTLGQGPEFLTYFQNEAQLEKSRLLSDRFSAERPKGSFSTLEIQRTEQGDSAMYLCASSLERSVGPKNIQYFGAGTRLSVL.

This chain joins TRBV18 and TRBJ1-6; D unclear. Trimming left V 3 bases short and J 3 bases short, with 3 bases between. In germline, CDR1 is KGHSH, CDR2 LQKENI. The CDR3 sequence is 13 residues long. The CDR3 loop is CASSPHYNSPLHF. The CDR3, as DNA: TGTGCCAGCTCACCCCACTATAATTCACCCCTCCACTTT.

The chain links TRBV28 to TRBJ1-1, with 8 bases identical to TRBD1. The germline V gene has CDR1 MDHEN and CDR2 SYDVKM. The CDR3 is 15 amino acids. V was pared by 7 bases and J by 4 bases, with 11 bases of the junction left unmatched. The CDR3 DNA sequence: TGTGCCAGCACCTCGTGGCAGGGGGCTATCACTGAAGCTTTCTTT. Its translation is CASTSWQGAITEAFF.

This clone was observed a handful of times. This chain links TRBV4-1 with TRBJ1-1, with D uncertain. Trimming pared 1 base from V and 1 base from J, leaving 4 bases between. Germline lookup yields CDR1 MGHRA and CDR2 YSYEKL. The length of the CDR3 is 13 residues. The CDR3, as DNA: TGCGCCAGCAGCCAAGTCCCGAACACTGAAGCTTTCTTT. Translation: CASSQVPNTEAFF.

This chain connects TRBV3-1 (or the pseudogene TRBV3-2) to TRBJ1-6, with D uncertain. Trimming left V 5 bases short and J 7 bases short, with 18 bases between. The CDR3 length is 16 residues. CDR1 is LGHDT, CDR2 YNNKEL, per germline (reference sequence). CDR3 protein: CASSAYPGALNSPLHF. CDR3 DNA sequence: TGTGCCAGCAGCGCATACCCTGGCGCATTAAATTCACCCCTCCACTTT.

The V gene is TRBV6-6, the J gene TRBJ1-1; D not resolved. The germline V and J ends were trimmed by 7 bases and 7 bases, with 13 bases remaining between them. There are 12 residues in the CDR3. Germline CDR1 MNHNY, CDR2 SVGAGI (reference sequence). CDR3 coding DNA: TGTGCCAGCATACTCAGGCGGAATGAAGCTTTCTTT. This encodes CASILRRNEAFF.

CDR3 sequence reads: CASSLGGQGYEQFF. In DNA form, the CDR3 reads TGTGCCAGCAGCTTAGGTGGACAGGGATATGAGCAGTTCTTC. The genes are TRBV7-6 and TRBJ2-1, with 8 bases aligning to TRBD1. The V gene's germline CDR1 is SGHVS and CDR2 FNYEAQ. J was trimmed by 8 bases and V by 1 base; bases with no gene match: 4. This CDR3 contains 14 residues.

V usage is TRBV12-3 or TRBV12-4 and J usage is TRBJ1-2; D uncertain. The CDR3 extends over 13 amino acids. V was cut by 6 bases and J by 4 bases, with 12 bases left in between. The CDR3 DNA is TGTGCCAGCAGCCTCCGTCGGCCCTATGGCTACACCTTC. The encoded protein is CASSLRRPYGYTF.